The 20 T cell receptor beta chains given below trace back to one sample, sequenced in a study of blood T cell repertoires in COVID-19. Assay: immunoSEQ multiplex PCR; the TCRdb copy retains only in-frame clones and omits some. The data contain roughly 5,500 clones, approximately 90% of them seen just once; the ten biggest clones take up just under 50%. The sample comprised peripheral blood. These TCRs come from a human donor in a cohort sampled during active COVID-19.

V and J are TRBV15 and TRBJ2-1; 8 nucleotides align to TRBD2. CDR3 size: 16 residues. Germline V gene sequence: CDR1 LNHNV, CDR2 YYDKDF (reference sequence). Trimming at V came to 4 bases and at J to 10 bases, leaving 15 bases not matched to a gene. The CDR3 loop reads CATSISVKAGGGEQFF. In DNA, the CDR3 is TGTGCCACCAGCATCTCCGTAAAGGCGGGAGGAGGAGAGCAGTTCTTC.

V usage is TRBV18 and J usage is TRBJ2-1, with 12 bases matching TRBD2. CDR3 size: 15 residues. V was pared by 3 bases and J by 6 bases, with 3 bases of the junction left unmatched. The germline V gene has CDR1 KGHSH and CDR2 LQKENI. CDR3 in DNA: TGTGCCAGCTCACCTTGGACTAGCGGGACCAATGAGCAGTTCTTC. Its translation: CASSPWTSGTNEQFF.

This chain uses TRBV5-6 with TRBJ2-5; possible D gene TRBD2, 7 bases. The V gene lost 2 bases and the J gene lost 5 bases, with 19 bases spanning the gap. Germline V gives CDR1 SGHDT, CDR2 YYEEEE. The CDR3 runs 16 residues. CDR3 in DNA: TGTGCCAGCAGCTTTGGGGCGGAGGGGGGGCAGGAGACCCAGTACTTC. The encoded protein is CASSFGAEGGQETQYF.

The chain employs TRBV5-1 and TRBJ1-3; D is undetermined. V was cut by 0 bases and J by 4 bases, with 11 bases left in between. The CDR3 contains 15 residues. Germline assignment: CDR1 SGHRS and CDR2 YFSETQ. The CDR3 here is CASSLGSALGNTIYF. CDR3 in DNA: TGCGCCAGCAGCTTGGGTTCCGCGCTGGGAAACACCATATATTTT. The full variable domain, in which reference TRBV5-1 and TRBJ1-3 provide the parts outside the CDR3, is KAGVTQTPRYLIKTRGQQVTLSCSPISGHRSVSWYQQTPGQGLQFLFEYFSETQRNKGNFPGRFSGRQFSNSRSEMNVSTLELGDSALYLCASSLGSALGNTIYFGEGSWLTVV.

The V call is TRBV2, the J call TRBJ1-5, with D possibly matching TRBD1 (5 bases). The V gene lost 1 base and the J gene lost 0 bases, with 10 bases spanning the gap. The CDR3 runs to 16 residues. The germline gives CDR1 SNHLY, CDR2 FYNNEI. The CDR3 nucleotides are TGTGCCAGCAGTGAAGGGGGGACTGTTAGCAATCAGCCCCAGCATTTT. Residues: CASSEGGTVSNQPQHF.

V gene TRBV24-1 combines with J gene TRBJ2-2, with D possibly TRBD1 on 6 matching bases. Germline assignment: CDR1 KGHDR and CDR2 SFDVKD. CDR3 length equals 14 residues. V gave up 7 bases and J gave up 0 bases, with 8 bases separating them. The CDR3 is CATSRQANTGELFF. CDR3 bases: TGTGCCACCAGCAGACAGGCGAACACCGGGGAGCTGTTTTTT.

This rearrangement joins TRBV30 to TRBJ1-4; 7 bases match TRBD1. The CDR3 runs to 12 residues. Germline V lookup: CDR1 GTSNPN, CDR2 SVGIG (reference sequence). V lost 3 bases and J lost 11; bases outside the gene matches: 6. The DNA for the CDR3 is TGTGCCTGGAGAGAGACAGGGTTGAAACTGTTTTTT. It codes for CAWRETGLKLFF.

CDR3 protein: CAIPHPGRGTDTQYF. The CDR3 coding sequence is TGTGCCATCCCCCACCCCGGGAGGGGTACAGATACGCAGTATTTT. This chain joins TRBV10-3 and TRBJ2-3; 8 bases line up with TRBD2. This CDR3 spans 15 amino acids. V dropped 8 bases and J dropped 3; count of bases not matched to a gene: 10. Germline CDR1 is ENHRY and CDR2 is SYGVKD.

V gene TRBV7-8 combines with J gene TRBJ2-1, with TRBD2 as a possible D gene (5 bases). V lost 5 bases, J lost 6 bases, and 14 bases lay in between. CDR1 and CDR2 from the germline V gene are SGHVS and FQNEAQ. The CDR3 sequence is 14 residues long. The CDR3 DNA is TGTGCCAGCAGCCGCAAAGCGAGCGGCAATGAGCAGTTCTTC. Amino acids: CASSRKASGNEQFF. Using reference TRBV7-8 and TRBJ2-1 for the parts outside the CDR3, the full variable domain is GAGVSQSPRYKVAKRGQDVALRCDPISGHVSLFWYQQALGQGPEFLTYFQNEAQLDKSGLPSDRFFAERPEGSVSTLKIQRTQQEDSAVYLCASSRKASGNEQFFGPGTRLTVL.

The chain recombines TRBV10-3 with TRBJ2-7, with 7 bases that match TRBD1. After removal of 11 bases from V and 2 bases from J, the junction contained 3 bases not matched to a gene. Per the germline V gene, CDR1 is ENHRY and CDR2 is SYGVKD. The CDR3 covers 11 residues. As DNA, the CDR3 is TGTGCCTCCCAGGGGGCCTACGAGCAGTACTTC. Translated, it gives CASQGAYEQYF.

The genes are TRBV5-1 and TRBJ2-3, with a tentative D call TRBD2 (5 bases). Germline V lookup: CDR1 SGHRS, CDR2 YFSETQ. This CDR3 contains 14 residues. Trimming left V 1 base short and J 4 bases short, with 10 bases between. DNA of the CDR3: TGCGCCAGCAGCTTGACTACCGGGGCAGATACGCAGTATTTT. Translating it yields CASSLTTGADTQYF.

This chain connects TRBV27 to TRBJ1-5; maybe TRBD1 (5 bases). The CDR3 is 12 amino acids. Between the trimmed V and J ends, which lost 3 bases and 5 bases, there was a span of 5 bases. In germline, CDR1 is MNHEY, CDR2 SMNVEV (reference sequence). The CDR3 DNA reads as TGTGCCAGCAGTTTCAGGGATCAGCCCCAGCATTTT. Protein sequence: CASSFRDQPQHF.

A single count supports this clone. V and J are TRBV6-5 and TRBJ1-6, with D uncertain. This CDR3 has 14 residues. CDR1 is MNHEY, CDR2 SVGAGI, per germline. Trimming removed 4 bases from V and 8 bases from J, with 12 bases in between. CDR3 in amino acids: CASSSTPSDSPLHF. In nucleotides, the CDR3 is TGTGCCAGCAGTTCAACCCCCTCGGATTCACCCCTCCACTTT.

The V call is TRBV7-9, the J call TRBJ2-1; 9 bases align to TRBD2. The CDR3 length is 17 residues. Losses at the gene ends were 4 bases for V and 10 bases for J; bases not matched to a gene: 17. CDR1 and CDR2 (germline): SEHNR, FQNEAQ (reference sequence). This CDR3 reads CASSSPTLGGRATEQFF. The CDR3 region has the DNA TGTGCCAGCAGCTCGCCGACACTTGGCGGGAGGGCCACGGAGCAGTTCTTC.

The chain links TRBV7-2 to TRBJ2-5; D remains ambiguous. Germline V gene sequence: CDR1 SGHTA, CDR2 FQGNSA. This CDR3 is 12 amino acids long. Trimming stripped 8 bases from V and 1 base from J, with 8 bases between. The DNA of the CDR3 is TGTGCCAGCTCGCGGTCCCAAGAGACCCAGTACTTC. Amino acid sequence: CASSRSQETQYF.

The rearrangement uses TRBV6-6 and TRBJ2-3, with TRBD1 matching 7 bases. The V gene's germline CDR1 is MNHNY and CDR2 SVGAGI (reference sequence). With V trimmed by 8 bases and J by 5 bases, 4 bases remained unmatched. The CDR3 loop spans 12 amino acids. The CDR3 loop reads CASRRGQDTQYF. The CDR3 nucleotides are TGTGCCAGCCGTAGGGGGCAAGATACGCAGTATTTT.

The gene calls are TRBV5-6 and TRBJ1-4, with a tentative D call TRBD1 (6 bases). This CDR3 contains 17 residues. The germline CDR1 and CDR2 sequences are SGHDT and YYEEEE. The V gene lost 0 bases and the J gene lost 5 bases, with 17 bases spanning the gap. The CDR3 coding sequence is TGTGCCAGCAGCTTGGGGACCCTCGGGACACACAATGAAAAACTGTTTTTT. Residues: CASSLGTLGTHNEKLFF. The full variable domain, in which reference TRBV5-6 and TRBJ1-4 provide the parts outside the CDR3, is DAGVTQSPTHLIKTRGQQVTLRCSPKSGHDTVSWYQQALGQGPQFIFQYYEEEERQRGNFPDRFSGHQFPNYSSELNVNALLLGDSALYLCASSLGTLGTHNEKLFFGSGTQLSVL.

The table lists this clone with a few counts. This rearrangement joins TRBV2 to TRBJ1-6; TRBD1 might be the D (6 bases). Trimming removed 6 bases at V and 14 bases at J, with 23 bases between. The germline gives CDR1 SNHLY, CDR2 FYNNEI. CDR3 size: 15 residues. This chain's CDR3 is CASSPRTVQEESLHF. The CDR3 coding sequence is TGTGCCAGCAGCCCGAGGACAGTACAGGAGGAATCCCTCCACTTT.

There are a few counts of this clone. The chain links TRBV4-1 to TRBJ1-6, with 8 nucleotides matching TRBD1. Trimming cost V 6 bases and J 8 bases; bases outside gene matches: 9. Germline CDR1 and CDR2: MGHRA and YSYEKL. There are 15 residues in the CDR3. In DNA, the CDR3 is TGCGCCAGCAGTCAGTTCGGACAGGGTGATTCACCCCTCCACTTT. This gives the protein CASSQFGQGDSPLHF.

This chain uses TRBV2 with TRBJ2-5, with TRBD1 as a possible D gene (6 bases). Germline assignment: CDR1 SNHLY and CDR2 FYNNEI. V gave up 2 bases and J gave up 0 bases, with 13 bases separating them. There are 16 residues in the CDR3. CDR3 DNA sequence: TGTGCCAGCAGTGAACTCAGAACAGGGAACCAAGAGACCCAGTACTTC. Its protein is CASSELRTGNQETQYF.